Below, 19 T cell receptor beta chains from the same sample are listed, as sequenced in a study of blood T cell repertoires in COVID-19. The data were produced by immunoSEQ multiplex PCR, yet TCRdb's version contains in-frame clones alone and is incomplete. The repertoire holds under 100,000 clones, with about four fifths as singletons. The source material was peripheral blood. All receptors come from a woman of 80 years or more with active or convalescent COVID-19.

CDR3 sequence: CASSSNIAGGQQETQYF. CDR3 bases: TGTGCCAGCAGCTCAAACATAGCGGGGGGCCAACAAGAGACCCAGTACTTC. The chain employs TRBV7-9 and TRBJ2-5; 10 bases match TRBD2. V lost 4 bases, J lost 2 bases, and 10 bases stayed unmatched. Germline values: CDR1 SEHNR, CDR2 FQNEAQ (reference sequence). This CDR3 region has 17 residues.

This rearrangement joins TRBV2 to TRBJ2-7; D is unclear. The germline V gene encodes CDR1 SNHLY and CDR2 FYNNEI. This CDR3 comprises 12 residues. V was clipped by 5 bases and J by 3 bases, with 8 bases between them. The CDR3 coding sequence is TGTGCCAGCAGTTCGCTAAACTACGAGCAGTACTTC. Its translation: CASSSLNYEQYF.

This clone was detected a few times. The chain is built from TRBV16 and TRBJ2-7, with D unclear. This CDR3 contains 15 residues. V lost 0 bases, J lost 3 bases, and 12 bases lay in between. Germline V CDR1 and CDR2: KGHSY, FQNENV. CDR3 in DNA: TGTGCCAGCAGCCAATCCGGCAGGAAGAACTACGAGCAGTACTTC. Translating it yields CASSQSGRKNYEQYF.

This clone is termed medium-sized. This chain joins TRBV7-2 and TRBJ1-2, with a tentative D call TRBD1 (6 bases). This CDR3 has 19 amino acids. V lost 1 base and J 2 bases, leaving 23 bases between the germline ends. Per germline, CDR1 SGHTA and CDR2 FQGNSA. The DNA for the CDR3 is TGTGCCAGCAGCTTAGTAGGGGGGGACGGGACCTATGGGAACTATGGCTACACCTTC. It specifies CASSLVGGDGTYGNYGYTF.

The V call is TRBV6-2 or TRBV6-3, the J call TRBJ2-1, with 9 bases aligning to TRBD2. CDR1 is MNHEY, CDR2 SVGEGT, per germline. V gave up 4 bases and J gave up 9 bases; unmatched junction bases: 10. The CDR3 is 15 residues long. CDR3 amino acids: CASSSSGGTFTEQFF. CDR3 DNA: TGTGCCAGCAGTTCAAGCGGGGGGACATTCACTGAGCAGTTCTTC.

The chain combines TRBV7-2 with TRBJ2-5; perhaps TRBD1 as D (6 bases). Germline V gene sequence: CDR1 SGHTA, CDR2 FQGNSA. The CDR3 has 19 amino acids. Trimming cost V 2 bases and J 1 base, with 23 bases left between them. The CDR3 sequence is CASSLNPSGPGEIQETQYF. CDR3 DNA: TGTGCCAGCAGCTTAAATCCATCGGGGCCAGGGGAAATCCAAGAGACCCAGTACTTC.

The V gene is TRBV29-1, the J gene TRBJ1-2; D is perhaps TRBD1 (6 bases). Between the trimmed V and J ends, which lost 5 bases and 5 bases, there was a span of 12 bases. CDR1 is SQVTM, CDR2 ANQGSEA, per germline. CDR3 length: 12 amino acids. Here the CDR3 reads CSVHDRRYGYTF. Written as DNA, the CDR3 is TGCAGCGTTCACGACAGGAGGTATGGCTACACCTTC.

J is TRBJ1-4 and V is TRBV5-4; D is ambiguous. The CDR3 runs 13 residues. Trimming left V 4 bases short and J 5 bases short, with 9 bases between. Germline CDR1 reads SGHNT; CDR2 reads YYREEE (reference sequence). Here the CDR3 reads CASSPSENEKLFF. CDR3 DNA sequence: TGTGCCAGCAGCCCCTCGGAGAATGAAAAACTGTTTTTT. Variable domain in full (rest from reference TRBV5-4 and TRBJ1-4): ETGVTQSPTHLIKTRGQQVTLRCSSQSGHNTVSWYQQALGQGPQFIFQYYREEENGRGNFPPRFSGLQFPNYSSELNVNALELDDSALYLCASSPSENEKLFFGSGTQLSVL.

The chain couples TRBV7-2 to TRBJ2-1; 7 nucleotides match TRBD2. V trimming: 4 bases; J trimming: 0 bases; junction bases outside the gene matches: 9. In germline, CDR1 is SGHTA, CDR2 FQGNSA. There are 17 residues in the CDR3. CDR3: CASSSGTIRSSYNEQFF. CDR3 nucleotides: TGTGCCAGCAGCTCGGGGACTATTCGGAGCTCCTACAATGAGCAGTTCTTC.

Written as DNA, the CDR3 is TGTGCCAGCCGTCTGACCGCGGGCGATACGCAGTATTTT. It codes for CASRLTAGDTQYF. The chain carries TRBV12-3 or TRBV12-4 and TRBJ2-3; TRBD2 might be the D (5 bases). The CDR3 is made up of 13 amino acids. V lost 8 bases to trimming and J lost 6 bases, with 15 bases between them.

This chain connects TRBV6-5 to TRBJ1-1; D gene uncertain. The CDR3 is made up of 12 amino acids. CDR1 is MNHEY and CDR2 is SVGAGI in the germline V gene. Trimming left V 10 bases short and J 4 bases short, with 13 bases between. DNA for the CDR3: TGTGCCACAAGGAGGTGGGGCACTGAAGCTTTCTTT. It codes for CATRRWGTEAFF.

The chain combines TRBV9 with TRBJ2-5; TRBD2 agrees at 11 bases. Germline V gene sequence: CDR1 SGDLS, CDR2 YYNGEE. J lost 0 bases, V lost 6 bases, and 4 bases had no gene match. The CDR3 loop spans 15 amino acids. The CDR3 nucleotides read TGTGCCAGCAACACTAGCGGGGGCGACCAAGAGACCCAGTACTTC. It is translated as CASNTSGGDQETQYF.

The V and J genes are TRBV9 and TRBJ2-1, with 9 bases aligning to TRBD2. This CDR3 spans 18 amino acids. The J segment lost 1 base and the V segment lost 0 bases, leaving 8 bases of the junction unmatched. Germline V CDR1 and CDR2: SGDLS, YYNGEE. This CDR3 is CASSVAGLRGGSYNEQFF. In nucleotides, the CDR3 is TGTGCCAGCAGCGTAGCAGGACTGCGGGGGGGTTCCTACAATGAGCAGTTCTTC. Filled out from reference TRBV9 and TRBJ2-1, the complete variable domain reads DSGVTQTPKHLITATGQRVTLRCSPRSGDLSVYWYQQSLDQGLQFLIQYYNGEERAKGNILERFSAQQFPDLHSELNLSSLELGDSALYFCASSVAGLRGGSYNEQFFGPGTRLTVL.

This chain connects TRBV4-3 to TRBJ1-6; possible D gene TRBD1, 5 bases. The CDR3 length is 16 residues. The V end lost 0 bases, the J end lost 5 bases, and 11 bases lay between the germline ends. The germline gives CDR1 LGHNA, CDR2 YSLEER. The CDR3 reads CASSQDRGVNNSPLHF. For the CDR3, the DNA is TGCGCCAGCAGCCAAGATAGGGGCGTCAATAATTCACCCCTCCACTTT.

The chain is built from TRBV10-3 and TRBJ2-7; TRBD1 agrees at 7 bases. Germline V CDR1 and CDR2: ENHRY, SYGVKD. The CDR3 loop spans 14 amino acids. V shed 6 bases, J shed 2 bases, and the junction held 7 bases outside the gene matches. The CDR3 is CAISPTGQTYEQYF. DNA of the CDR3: TGTGCCATCAGCCCGACAGGGCAAACCTACGAGCAGTACTTC.

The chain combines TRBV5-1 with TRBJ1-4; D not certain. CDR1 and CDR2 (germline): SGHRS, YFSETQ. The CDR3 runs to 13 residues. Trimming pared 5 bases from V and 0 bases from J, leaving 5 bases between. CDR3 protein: CASRRATNEKLFF. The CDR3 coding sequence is TGCGCCAGCAGGAGAGCAACTAATGAAAAACTGTTTTTT.

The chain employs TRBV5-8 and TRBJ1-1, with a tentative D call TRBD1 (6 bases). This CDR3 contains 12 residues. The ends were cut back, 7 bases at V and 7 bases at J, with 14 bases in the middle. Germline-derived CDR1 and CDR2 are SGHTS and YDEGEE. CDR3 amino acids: CASFYRDIEAFF. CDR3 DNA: TGTGCCAGCTTCTACCGGGACATTGAAGCTTTCTTT.

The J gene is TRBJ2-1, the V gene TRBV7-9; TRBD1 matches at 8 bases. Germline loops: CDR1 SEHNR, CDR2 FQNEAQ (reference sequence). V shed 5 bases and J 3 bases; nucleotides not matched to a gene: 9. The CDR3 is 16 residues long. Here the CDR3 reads CASSPPRTGYYNEQFF. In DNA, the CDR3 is TGTGCCAGCAGCCCCCCCCGGACAGGGTACTACAATGAGCAGTTCTTC.

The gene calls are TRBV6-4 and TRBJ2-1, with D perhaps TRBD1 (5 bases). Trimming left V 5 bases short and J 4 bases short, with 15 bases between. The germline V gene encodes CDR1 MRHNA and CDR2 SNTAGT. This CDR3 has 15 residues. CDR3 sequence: CASSYQGGRYNEQFF. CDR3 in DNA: TGTGCCAGCAGTTACCAGGGTGGAAGGTACAATGAGCAGTTCTTC.